These 12 T cell receptor beta chains came from one sample sequenced in a study of blood T cell repertoires in COVID-19. TCRdb keeps only in-frame clones here, not all; method: immunoSEQ multiplex PCR. The sample contains 150,000 to 200,000 clones, approximately 90% of which appear only once. Sequenced: peripheral blood. The origin of the receptors is a man between 18 and 35 years old with acute or convalescent COVID-19.

This clone has only a few counts. This chain joins TRBV19 and TRBJ2-1, with D maybe TRBD2 (5 bases). The CDR3 has 15 amino acids. CDR1 is LNHDA, CDR2 SQIVND, per germline (reference sequence). V dropped 6 bases and J dropped 2 bases, with 14 bases sitting between them. CDR3 coding DNA: TGTGCCAGTAGACTTCGGGATTTGCCCTACAATGAGCAGTTCTTC. It yields the protein CASRLRDLPYNEQFF.

This clone has just a few counts. The chain couples TRBV5-1 to TRBJ1-2; 9 nucleotides line up with TRBD1. The CDR3 is made up of 13 amino acids. Germline V CDR1 and CDR2: SGHRS, YFSETQ. After removal of 1 base from V and 7 bases from J, the junction contained 2 bases not matched to a gene. The CDR3 reads CASSLPTGGGYTF. In DNA, the CDR3 is TGCGCCAGCAGCTTGCCGACAGGGGGTGGCTACACCTTC.

This chain joins TRBV7-2 and TRBJ2-1; D ambiguous. Germline loops: CDR1 SGHTA, CDR2 FQGNSA. V lost 5 bases to trimming and J lost 15 bases, with 17 bases between them. The CDR3 is made up of 12 amino acids. The CDR3, as DNA: TGTGCCAGCAGCCCTACGGTTCTAGTCTGGTTCTTC. Protein product: CASSPTVLVWFF.

The genes are TRBV5-4 and TRBJ2-2, with TRBD2 identical over 9 bases. The V gene's germline CDR1 is SGHNT and CDR2 YYREEE (reference sequence). Trimming cost V 4 bases and J 0 bases; bases outside gene matches: 7. The CDR3 is 17 amino acids. The CDR3, as DNA: TGTGCCAGCAGCCCTCCCCTAGCGGGGACGAACACCGGGGAGCTGTTTTTT. Translated: CASSPPLAGTNTGELFF.

This clone was seen once. The chain carries TRBV4-1 and TRBJ1-6; D may be TRBD1 (5 bases). The V end was cut by 4 bases, the J end by 5 bases, with 12 bases between. CDR3 length equals 15 residues. Germline CDR1 and CDR2: MGHRA and YSYEKL. CDR3 in amino acids: CASSPPGVNNSPLHF. CDR3 nucleotides: TGCGCCAGCAGCCCCCCGGGGGTCAATAATTCACCCCTCCACTTT.

The chain links TRBV7-9 to TRBJ1-2, with no clear D. Germline CDR1 is SEHNR and CDR2 is FQNEAQ (reference sequence). This CDR3 has 14 amino acids. V lost 0 bases and J 2 bases, leaving 7 bases between the germline ends. CDR3 bases: TGTGCCAGCAGCTTAGCGGTGGAGAACTATGGCTACACCTTC. Encoded protein: CASSLAVENYGYTF.

CDR3 nucleotide sequence: TGTGCCAGCAGCCAAGGCCGACAGGGGGCGGAGACCCAGTACTTC. Its protein is CASSQGRQGAETQYF. The gene calls are TRBV4-2 and TRBJ2-5, with 10 bases fitting TRBD1. Germline V gene lookup returns CDR1 LGHNA and CDR2 YNFKEQ. The CDR3 extends over 15 amino acids. V lost 1 base and J lost 5; bases outside the gene matches: 4.

DNA for the CDR3: TGTGCCAGCAGCCAAGTTCCGGGACAGCAAGAGACCCAGTACTTC. Translated: CASSQVPGQQETQYF. The rearrangement uses TRBV3-1 (or the pseudogene TRBV3-2) and TRBJ2-5, with 7 positions matching TRBD1. After removal of 1 base from V and 2 bases from J, the junction contained 4 bases not matched to a gene. The germline V gene encodes CDR1 LGHDT and CDR2 YNNKEL (reference sequence). CDR3 length: 15 amino acids.

This clone was seen more than once but under ten times. The V call is TRBV24-1, the J call TRBJ2-3, with TRBD2 matching 8 bases. V was pared by 4 bases and J by 5 bases, with 10 bases of the junction left unmatched. The CDR3 is 16 amino acids. Germline-derived CDR1 and CDR2 are KGHDR and SFDVKD. Here the CDR3 reads CATSDIREGFIDTQYF. CDR3 sequence (DNA): TGTGCCACCAGTGACATACGGGAGGGCTTCATAGATACGCAGTATTTT.

This clone was picked up a small number of times. This chain uses TRBV6-6 with TRBJ1-3, with D possibly being TRBD1 (6 bases). The CDR3 is 16 amino acids. The germline gives CDR1 MNHNY, CDR2 SVGAGI (reference sequence). V was trimmed by 5 bases and J by 0 bases, leaving 14 bases between them. The CDR3: CASSKGQQSSGNTIYF. The CDR3, as DNA: TGTGCCAGCAGTAAAGGACAGCAAAGCTCTGGAAACACCATATATTTT.

The J gene is TRBJ1-1, the V gene TRBV5-1; possibly TRBD1 for D (6 bases). Germline assignment: CDR1 SGHRS and CDR2 YFSETQ. The length of the CDR3 is 14 residues. The V gene lost 3 bases and the J gene lost 3 bases, with 12 bases spanning the gap. Written as DNA, the CDR3 is TGCGCCAGCAGCTCCAGGGGTTCGGACACTGAAGCTTTCTTT. This gives the protein CASSSRGSDTEAFF.

This chain connects TRBV7-8 to TRBJ1-4; D is undetermined. CDR3 length: 13 residues. Germline CDR1 reads SGHVS; CDR2 reads FQNEAQ. V was shortened by 2 bases and J by 8 bases, with 9 bases between the two germline ends. Here the CDR3 DNA reads TGTGCCAGCAGCTTATACGGGGAAGAAAAACTGTTTTTT. Translated: CASSLYGEEKLFF.